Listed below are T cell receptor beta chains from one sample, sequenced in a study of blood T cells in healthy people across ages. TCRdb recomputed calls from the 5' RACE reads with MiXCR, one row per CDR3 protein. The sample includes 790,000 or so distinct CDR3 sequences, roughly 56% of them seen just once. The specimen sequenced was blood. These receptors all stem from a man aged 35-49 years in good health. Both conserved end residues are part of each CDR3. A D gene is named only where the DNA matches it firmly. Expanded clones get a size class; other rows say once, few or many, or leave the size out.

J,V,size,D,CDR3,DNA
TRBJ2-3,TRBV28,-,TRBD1,CASLDRGATDTQYF,TGTGCCAGCTTAGACAGGGGTGCCACAGATACGCAGTATTTT
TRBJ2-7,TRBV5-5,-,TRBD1,CASLPGQGAYEQYF,TGTGCCAGTCTACCGGGACAGGGGGCTTACGAGCAGTACTTC
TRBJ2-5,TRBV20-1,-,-,CSASWTFGGGLTQETQYF,TGCAGTGCTAGCTGGACTTTCGGGGGTGGGCTAACGCAAGAGACCCAGTACTTC
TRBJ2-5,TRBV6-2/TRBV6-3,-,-,CASSHRAQETQYF,TGTGCCAGCAGCCATAGGGCCCAAGAGACCCAGTACTTC
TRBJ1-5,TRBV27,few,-,CASSSQGQPQHF,TGTGCCAGCAGTTCGCAAGGTCAGCCCCAGCATTTT
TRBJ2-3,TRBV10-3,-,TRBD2,CAISESPSGSSTDTQYF,TGTGCCATCAGTGAGTCCCCTAGCGGCTCTAGCACAGATACGCAGTATTTT
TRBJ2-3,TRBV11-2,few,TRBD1,CASNSMRGPDTQYF,TGTGCCAGCAACAGTATGAGGGGGCCAGATACGCAGTATTTT
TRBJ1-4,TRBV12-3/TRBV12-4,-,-,CATRAGTNEKLFF,TGTGCCACCAGGGCGGGGACTAATGAAAAACTGTTTTTT
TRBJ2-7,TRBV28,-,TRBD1,CASRESSPGQGVYEQYF,TGTGCCAGCAGAGAGAGTTCCCCAGGACAGGGGGTGTACGAGCAGTACTTC
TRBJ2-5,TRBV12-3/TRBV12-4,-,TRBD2,CASSGRGGGTQYF,TGTGCCAGCAGTGGCCGGGGGGGTGGGACCCAGTACTTC
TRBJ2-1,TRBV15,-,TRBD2,CATSSTGGASNEQFF,TGTGCCACCAGCAGCACCGGGGGGGCCTCGAATGAGCAGTTCTTC
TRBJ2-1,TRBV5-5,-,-,CASSPQNEDNEQFF,TGTGCCAGCAGCCCGCAGAATGAAGACAATGAGCAGTTCTTC
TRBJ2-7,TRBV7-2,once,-,CASSKENGRTYF,TGTGCCAGCAGTAAAGAGAACGGGCGGACGTACTTC
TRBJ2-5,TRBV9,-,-,CASSGGPTQETQYF,TGTGCCAGCAGCGGTGGACCGACCCAAGAGACCCAGTACTTC
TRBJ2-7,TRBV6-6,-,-,CASSYTREYEQYF,TGTGCCAGCAGTTACACCAGGGAATACGAGCAGTACTTC
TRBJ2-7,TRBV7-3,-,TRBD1,CASSLTGTDFSYEQYF,TGTGCCAGCAGCTTAACGGGGACAGACTTTTCCTACGAGCAGTACTTC
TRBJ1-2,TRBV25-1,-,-,CASSWGGDYGYTF,TGTGCCAGCAGTTGGGGAGGAGACTATGGCTACACCTTC
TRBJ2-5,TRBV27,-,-,CASSPRTASSETQYF,TGTGCCAGCAGTCCCCGGACAGCTTCGTCGGAGACCCAGTACTTC
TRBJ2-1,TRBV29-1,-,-,CSAGYEFEQFF,TGCAGTGCGGGATACGAGTTTGAGCAGTTCTTC
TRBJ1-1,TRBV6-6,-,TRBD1,CASSYRGLNTEAFF,TGTGCCAGCAGCTACAGGGGGCTGAACACTGAAGCTTTCTTT
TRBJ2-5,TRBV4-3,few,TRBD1,CASSQEITGAVSNEQYF,TGCGCCAGCAGCCAAGAGATCACAGGGGCGGTTAGCAATGAGCAGTACTTC
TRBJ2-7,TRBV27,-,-,CASSRRYWDEQYF,TGTGCCAGCAGCCGCCGTTACTGGGACGAGCAGTACTTC
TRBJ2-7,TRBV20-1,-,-,CSAPKTESYEQYF,TGCAGTGCCCCGAAAACTGAGTCCTACGAGCAGTACTTC
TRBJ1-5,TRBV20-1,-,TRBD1,CSARDPRGTGILNQPQHF,TGCAGTGCTAGAGATCCCCGCGGGACAGGCATTTTAAATCAGCCCCAGCATTTT
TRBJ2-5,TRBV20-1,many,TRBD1,CSARDDTGGLGETQYF,TGCAGTGCTAGAGATGACACAGGGGGCTTGGGGGAGACCCAGTACTTC
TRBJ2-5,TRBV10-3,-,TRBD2,CAISEPPGLAGLQETQYF,TGTGCCATCAGTGAGCCACCCGGACTAGCGGGATTACAAGAGACCCAGTACTTC
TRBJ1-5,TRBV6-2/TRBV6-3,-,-,CASNLRGNQPQHF,TGTGCCAGCAATCTTAGGGGGAATCAGCCCCAGCATTTT
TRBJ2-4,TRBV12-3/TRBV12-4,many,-,CASSLGPQNIQYF,TGTGCCAGCAGTTTAGGACCCCAAAACATTCAGTACTTC
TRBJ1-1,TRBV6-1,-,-,CASTPQGFVTEAFF,TGTGCCAGCACTCCGCAGGGGTTTGTGACTGAAGCTTTCTTT
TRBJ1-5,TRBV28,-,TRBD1,CASSYVSTGRSNQPQHF,TGTGCCAGCAGCTACGTATCGACAGGGCGTAGCAATCAGCCCCAGCATTTT
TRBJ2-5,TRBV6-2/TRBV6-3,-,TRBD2,CATSGSRETQYF,TGTGCCACAAGCGGGAGTCGGGAGACCCAGTACTTC
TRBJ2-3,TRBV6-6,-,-,CASRESLAGADTQYF,TGTGCCAGCAGGGAGAGCTTAGCTGGCGCAGATACGCAGTATTTT
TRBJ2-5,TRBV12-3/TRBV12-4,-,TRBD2,CASSNRTSGRQTQYF,TGTGCCAGCAGCAACCGGACTAGCGGGAGACAGACCCAGTACTTC
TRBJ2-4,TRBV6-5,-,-,CASRDRRPKNIQYF,TGTGCCAGCAGGGATCGGAGGCCCAAAAACATTCAGTACTTC
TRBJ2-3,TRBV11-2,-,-,CASSSVGGSDTQYF,TGTGCCAGCAGCTCCGTAGGGGGTTCAGATACGCAGTATTTT
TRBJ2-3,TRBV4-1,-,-,CASSQGLSGTDTQYF,TGCGCCAGCAGCCAAGGACTCTCCGGCACAGATACGCAGTATTTT
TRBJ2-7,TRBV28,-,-,CASLGTYGEQYF,TGTGCCAGCCTGGGAACCTACGGAGAGCAGTACTTC
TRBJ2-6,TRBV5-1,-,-,CASRGEPASGANVLTF,TGCGCCAGCAGAGGAGAGCCGGCTTCTGGGGCCAACGTCCTGACTTTC
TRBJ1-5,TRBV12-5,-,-,CASGLPPTDAGGNQPQHF,TGTGCTAGTGGTTTGCCACCGACAGACGCGGGTGGCAATCAGCCCCAGCATTTT
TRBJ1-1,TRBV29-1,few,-,CSVGRTASNTEAFF,TGCAGCGTAGGGAGGACGGCCTCAAACACTGAAGCTTTCTTT
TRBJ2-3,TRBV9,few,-,CASSAGTEEDTQYF,TGTGCCAGCAGCGCCGGGACGGAGGAAGATACGCAGTATTTT
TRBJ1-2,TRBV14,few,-,CASSLGTSDYGYTF,TGTGCCAGCAGCCTTGGGACTTCTGACTATGGCTACACCTTC
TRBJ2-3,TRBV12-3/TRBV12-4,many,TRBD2,CASSVSGSTDTQYF,TGTGCCAGCAGTGTTAGCGGGAGCACAGATACGCAGTATTTT
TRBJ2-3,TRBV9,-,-,CASSVASDTQYF,TGTGCCAGCAGCGTAGCGTCAGATACGCAGTATTTT
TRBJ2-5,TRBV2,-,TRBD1,CASSNIRDRAKTQYF,TGTGCCAGCAGCAATATCCGGGACAGGGCTAAGACCCAGTACTTC
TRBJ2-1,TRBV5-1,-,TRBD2,CASSLAVTSNIIEDNEQFF,TGCGCCAGCAGCTTGGCAGTGACTAGCAATATTATAGAGGACAATGAGCAGTTCTTC